The 16 T cell receptor beta chains below come from one sample, sequenced in a study of technical replicates of blood from several donors. Clones were read by immunoSEQ multiplex PCR, and TCRdb kept only the in-frame ones, dropping some. The sample lists more than 65,000 clones; about 97% were seen once. Sequencing was performed on T cells isolated from PBMCs. These receptors were taken from a human donor in good health.

This chain connects TRBV19 to TRBJ2-7; maybe TRBD1 (5 bases). V was cut by 3 bases and J by 1 base, with 13 bases left in between. Germline lookup yields CDR1 LNHDA and CDR2 SQIVND (reference sequence). This CDR3 contains 15 residues. Here the CDR3 reads CASSIQTAPSYEQYF. The DNA for the CDR3 is TGTGCCAGTAGTATCCAGACAGCGCCGTCCTACGAGCAGTACTTC.

V and J are TRBV7-9 and TRBJ2-1; 9 bases match TRBD1. Germline CDR1 SEHNR, CDR2 FQNEAQ (reference sequence). V gave up 3 bases and J gave up 8 bases; unmatched junction bases: 11. The CDR3 extends over 16 amino acids. The CDR3 sequence: CASSFYPGQGTDEQFF. As DNA, the CDR3 is TGTGCCAGCAGCTTTTACCCGGGACAGGGTACCGATGAGCAGTTCTTC.

The chain links TRBV5-1 to TRBJ2-7, with 11 bases matching TRBD2. The CDR3 is 15 residues long. CDR1 SGHRS and CDR2 YFSETQ come from the germline V gene. Losses at the gene ends were 1 base for V and 2 bases for J; bases not matched to a gene: 2. CDR3 in DNA: TGCGCCAGCAGCTTGCGTAGCGGGAGGGCCTACGAGCAGTACTTC. This codes for CASSLRSGRAYEQYF.

The chain couples TRBV7-3 to TRBJ2-7; 11 nucleotides agree with TRBD1. The germline V gene has CDR1 SGHTA and CDR2 FQGTGA. The CDR3 loop spans 15 amino acids. With V trimmed by 4 bases and J by 3 bases, 5 bases remained unmatched. The DNA for the CDR3 is TGTGCCAGCAGCTGGACAGGGGGCGCGGGCTACGAGCAGTACTTC. Its translation: CASSWTGGAGYEQYF.

This chain connects TRBV11-2 to TRBJ1-1, with D possibly being TRBD1 (5 bases). The CDR3 has 14 amino acids. With 5 bases removed from V and 4 bases from J, the gap between germline ends came to 14 bases. CDR1 is SGHAT, CDR2 FQNNGV, per germline. CDR3 in amino acids: CASSAQGLVTEAFF. In DNA form, the CDR3 reads TGTGCCAGCAGCGCTCAGGGCTTGGTCACTGAAGCTTTCTTT.

V is TRBV4-2 and J is TRBJ1-3; the D gene is possibly TRBD1 (6 bases). V lost 3 bases and J 2 bases, leaving 20 bases between the germline ends. Germline V lookup: CDR1 LGHNA, CDR2 YNFKEQ. The length of the CDR3 is 18 residues. DNA of the CDR3: TGTGCCAGCAGCCATGGCATGATTACAGGGTCTACTGGAAACACCATATATTTT. Its protein is CASSHGMITGSTGNTIYF.

V gene TRBV30 combines with J gene TRBJ2-7; 11 nucleotides agree with TRBD1. V trimming: 0 bases; J trimming: 4 bases; junction bases outside the gene matches: 5. The CDR3 contains 15 residues. Germline V gives CDR1 GTSNPN, CDR2 SVGIG (reference sequence). The CDR3 nucleotides read TGTGCCTGGAGTGTAGGTGGGACAGGGGGGTACGAGCAGTACTTC. It yields the protein CAWSVGGTGGYEQYF.

The chain uses TRBV6-1 and TRBJ2-1; TRBD2 agrees at 9 bases. Germline assignment: CDR1 MNHNS and CDR2 SASEGT. J was trimmed by 4 bases and V by 2 bases; bases with no gene match: 0. This CDR3 comprises 14 residues. Here the CDR3 reads CASSELAGYNEQFF. The CDR3 DNA is TGTGCCAGCAGTGAACTAGCGGGATACAATGAGCAGTTCTTC.

The rearrangement joins TRBV7-9 to TRBJ1-1; 8 positions agree with TRBD1. The CDR3 spans 15 residues. Germline lookup yields CDR1 SEHNR and CDR2 FQNEAQ (reference sequence). The V segment lost 3 bases and the J segment 5 bases; nucleotides outside the gene matches: 8. CDR3 in amino acids: CASSFLSGGATEAFF. CDR3 nucleotides: TGTGCCAGCAGCTTTTTATCAGGGGGCGCGACTGAAGCTTTCTTT.

This clone was recorded once. The chain recombines TRBV13 with TRBJ2-1, with TRBD2 matching 10 bases. CDR1 and CDR2 from the germline V gene are PRHDT and FYEKMQ (reference sequence). The CDR3 extends over 15 amino acids. The trim removed 2 bases at V and 8 bases at J, leaving 6 bases unmatched. CDR3 sequence reads: CASSLKLAGMDEQFF. For the CDR3, the DNA is TGTGCCAGCAGCTTAAAACTAGCGGGAATGGATGAGCAGTTCTTC.

The gene calls are TRBV7-8 and TRBJ2-3; D ambiguous. The CDR3 covers 15 residues. Germline CDR1 and CDR2: SGHVS and FQNEAQ. V lost 2 bases, J lost 2 bases, and 11 bases lay in between. The CDR3 loop is CASSLIADLTDTQYF. The CDR3, as DNA: TGTGCCAGCAGCTTAATAGCAGATCTCACAGATACGCAGTATTTT.

The chain couples TRBV6-5 to TRBJ2-7; D may be TRBD2 (6 bases). The CDR3 consists of 13 residues. Germline CDR1 MNHEY, CDR2 SVGAGI. Trimming removed 10 bases at V and 6 bases at J, with 19 bases between. CDR3 nucleotides: TGTGCCACCTTAGCGGAGGCGTCTACCGAGCAGTACTTC. It codes for CATLAEASTEQYF.

This chain connects TRBV5-6 to TRBJ1-1; 7 bases are a match to TRBD1. Trimming at V came to 3 bases and at J to 4 bases, leaving 3 bases not matched to a gene. The germline gives CDR1 SGHDT, CDR2 YYEEEE. The CDR3 runs to 13 residues. CDR3 in amino acids: CASSYYRGTEAFF. CDR3 DNA: TGTGCCAGCAGCTATTACAGGGGCACTGAAGCTTTCTTT. The whole variable domain, remainder taken from reference TRBV5-6 and TRBJ1-1, is DAGVTQSPTHLIKTRGQQVTLRCSPKSGHDTVSWYQQALGQGPQFIFQYYEEEERQRGNFPDRFSGHQFPNYSSELNVNALLLGDSALYLCASSYYRGTEAFFGQGTRLTVV.

The rearrangement joins TRBV6-5 to TRBJ2-5; 7 nucleotides line up with TRBD1. V was clipped by 5 bases and J by 7 bases; unmatched bases: 7. Per the germline V gene, CDR1 is MNHEY and CDR2 is SVGAGI. The CDR3 sequence is 13 residues long. CDR3 protein: CASSTKGAGTQYF. Here the CDR3 DNA reads TGTGCCAGCAGTACGAAGGGGGCCGGGACCCAGTACTTC.

The chain combines TRBV27 with TRBJ2-1; D is unclear. Per germline, CDR1 MNHEY and CDR2 SMNVEV (reference sequence). This CDR3 is built from 14 residues. V was shortened by 4 bases and J by 9 bases, with 16 bases between the two germline ends. The CDR3 nucleotides read TGTGCCAGCAGTTCAGTCTCCCAGCTAGGTGAGCAGTTCTTC. The encoded protein is CASSSVSQLGEQFF.

The genes are TRBV7-8 and TRBJ2-7; the D gene is possibly TRBD2 (6 bases). Germline-derived CDR1 and CDR2 are SGHVS and FQNEAQ. The CDR3 length is 16 residues. V lost 1 base and J 2 bases, leaving 15 bases between the germline ends. The CDR3 here is CASSLGYREIPYEQYF. The CDR3 DNA is TGTGCCAGCAGCTTAGGTTACCGGGAGATCCCCTACGAGCAGTACTTC.